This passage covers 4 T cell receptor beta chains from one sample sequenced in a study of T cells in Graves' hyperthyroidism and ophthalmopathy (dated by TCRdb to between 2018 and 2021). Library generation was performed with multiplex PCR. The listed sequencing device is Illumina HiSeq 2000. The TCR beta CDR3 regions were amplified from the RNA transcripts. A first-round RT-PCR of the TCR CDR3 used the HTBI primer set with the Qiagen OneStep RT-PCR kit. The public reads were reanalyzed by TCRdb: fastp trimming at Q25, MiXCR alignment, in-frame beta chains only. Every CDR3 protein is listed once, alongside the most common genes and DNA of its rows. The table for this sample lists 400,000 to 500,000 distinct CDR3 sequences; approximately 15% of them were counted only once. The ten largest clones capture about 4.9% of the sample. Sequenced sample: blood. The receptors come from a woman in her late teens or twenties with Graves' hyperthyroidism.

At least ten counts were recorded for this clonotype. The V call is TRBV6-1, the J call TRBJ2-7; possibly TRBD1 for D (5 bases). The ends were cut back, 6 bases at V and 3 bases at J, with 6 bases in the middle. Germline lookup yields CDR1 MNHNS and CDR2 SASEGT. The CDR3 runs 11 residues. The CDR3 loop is CASRGDYEQYF. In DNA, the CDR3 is TGTGCCAGCAGAGGGGACTACGAGCAGTACTTC.

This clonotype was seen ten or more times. CDR3 loop: CASSRDRGRNEKLFF. CDR3 coding DNA: TGTGCCAGCAGTCGTGACAGGGGGAGAAATGAAAAACTGTTTTTT. V and J are TRBV27 and TRBJ1-4; 9 positions agree with TRBD1. Germline V gene sequence: CDR1 MNHEY, CDR2 SMNVEV (reference sequence). J lost 5 bases, V lost 5 bases, and 6 bases had no gene match. CDR3 size: 15 residues.

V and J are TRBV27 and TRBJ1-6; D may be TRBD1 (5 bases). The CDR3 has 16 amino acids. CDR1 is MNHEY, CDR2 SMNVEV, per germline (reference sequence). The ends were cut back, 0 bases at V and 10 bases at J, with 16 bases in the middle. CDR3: CASSLSEGRTKSPLHF. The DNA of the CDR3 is TGTGCCAGCAGTTTATCCGAGGGGCGAACAAAGTCACCCCTCCACTTT.

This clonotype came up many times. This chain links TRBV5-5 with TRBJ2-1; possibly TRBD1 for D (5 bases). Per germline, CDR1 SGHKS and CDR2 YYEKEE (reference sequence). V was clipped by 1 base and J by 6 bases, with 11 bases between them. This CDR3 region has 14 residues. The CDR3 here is CASSLIRVANEQFF. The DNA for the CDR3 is TGTGCCAGCAGCTTGATCAGGGTCGCCAATGAGCAGTTCTTC.